This TCR beta chain was profiled in a study of T cells after yellow fever vaccination. Whole-study context: When fractions had low cell numbers, they were prepared with SMART-Seq v4 Ultra Low Input.

Regarding the study as a whole: Post-booster samples contained most primary-vaccination clones (about 96% CD4, approximately 88% CD8). Clonotypes found in both CD4 and CD8 compartments made up a small share.

Germline CDR1 KGHSH, CDR2 LQKENI. CDR3 length: 16 residues. V dropped 3 bases and J dropped 3 bases, with 15 bases sitting between them. TCRdb passed the 5' RACE reads through MiXCR, listing each CDR3 protein once. This sample has some 300,000 distinct CDR3 sequences, with 8.5% to 10% found just once. Concerning this clonotype: Its matching antigen is unknown.

The chain couples TRBV18 to TRBJ1-5; D call uncertain. This receptor was taken from a man younger than 30 who received the YFV17D yellow fever vaccine. The sample consisted of CD4+ T cells sorted from PBMCs, taken 5 days after the yellow fever booster vaccination. The CDR3 protein is CASSPGLRSNNQPQHF. In nucleotides, the CDR3 is TGTGCCAGCTCACCGGGTCTACGGTCAAACAATCAGCCCCAGCATTTT.